The rows below give T cell receptor beta chains drawn from one sample of a study of OX40 agonist ivuxolimab in advanced cancers. Sequencing was performed with immunoSEQ multiplex PCR; in TCRdb, only in-frame clones are kept and a portion is missing. This repertoire shows around 83,000 clones, under 95% found once; its top ten account for around 1.5%. The source was CD4+ or CD8+ T cells sorted from blood, collected in a trial of the OX40 agonist ivuxolimab. The receptors come from an adult with an advanced solid tumor such as melanoma, head and neck, liver or kidney cancer. CDR3s include the opening cysteine and the closing phenylalanine or tryptophan. Fields, in order: J gene, clone size, D gene, V gene, CDR3 protein, CDR3 DNA. A D gene is named only where the DNA matches it firmly. Clone size is shown for a subset of rows, as once, few, many or a class of expanded clone.

TRBJ1-4,.,.,TRBV6-1,CASSPFGGSGEKLFF,TGTGCCAGCAGTCCCTTCGGTGGGAGCGGTGAAAAACTGTTTTTT
TRBJ2-7,.,TRBD1,TRBV6-5,CASRTGTVYEQYF,TGTGCCAGCAGAACCGGGACAGTCTACGAGCAGTACTTC
TRBJ1-1,.,.,TRBV7-9,CATTMDTEAFF,TGTGCCACCACTATGGATACTGAAGCTTTCTTT
TRBJ2-5,.,.,TRBV11-3,CASSSPVGKETQYF,TGTGCCAGCAGCTCCCCGGTGGGAAAAGAGACCCAGTACTTC
TRBJ1-5,.,.,TRBV6-1,CASSDGGGQPQHF,TGTGCCAGCAGTGATGGGGGCGGTCAGCCCCAGCATTTT
TRBJ2-3,.,.,TRBV10-1,CASSDRDTQYF,TGCGCCAGCAGTGATCGAGATACGCAGTATTTT
TRBJ1-1,once,TRBD1,TRBV11-2,CASSLTGVTEAFF,TGTGCCAGCAGCTTAACAGGGGTCACTGAAGCTTTCTTT
TRBJ2-3,.,TRBD2,TRBV28,CASRATSGRTDTQYF,TGTGCCTCCAGGGCCACTAGCGGGAGAACGGATACGCAGTATTTT
TRBJ2-2,.,TRBD2,TRBV2,CASRSTSGRDTGELFF,TGTGCCAGCAGGTCAACTAGCGGGAGGGACACCGGGGAGCTGTTTTTT
TRBJ2-1,.,TRBD1,TRBV13,CASSHRQGSRANEQFF,TGTGCCAGCAGCCATAGACAGGGGTCGAGAGCAAATGAGCAGTTCTTC
TRBJ2-1,.,.,TRBV19,CASSIELVSYNEQFF,TGTGCCAGTAGTATAGAACTAGTGTCTTACAATGAGCAGTTCTTC
TRBJ2-2,.,TRBD2,TRBV2,CASIGTLTSSTGELFF,TGTGCCAGCATCGGGACGTTGACTAGCAGCACCGGGGAGCTGTTTTTT
TRBJ2-3,.,TRBD2,TRBV4-2,CASSQLQREGLDTQYF,TGTGCCAGCAGCCAGCTACAGCGGGAGGGCCTGGATACGCAGTATTTT
TRBJ2-5,.,.,TRBV18,CASSPAREETQYF,TGTGCCAGCTCACCAGCCAGGGAAGAGACCCAGTACTTC
TRBJ1-3,once,.,TRBV30,CAWSNSGNTIYF,TGTGCCTGGAGCAACAGTGGAAACACCATATATTTT
TRBJ2-5,.,.,TRBV2,CASTESVRGPQYF,TGTGCCAGCACCGAATCCGTCAGGGGCCCCCAGTACTTC
TRBJ2-1,.,TRBD1,TRBV7-7,CASSAAVGQGVYNEQFF,TGTGCTAGCAGCGCAGCCGTGGGACAGGGGGTTTACAATGAGCAGTTCTTC
TRBJ2-7,.,.,TRBV21-1,CASSFPGTGSPYEQYF,TGTGCCAGCAGCTTCCCTGGGACCGGGAGCCCCTACGAGCAGTACTTC
TRBJ2-2,.,.,TRBV6-1,CASLNWDTGELFF,TGTGCCAGCTTAAATTGGGACACCGGGGAGCTGTTTTTT
TRBJ1-5,.,.,TRBV28,CASSFRSGDQPQHF,TGTGCCAGCAGTTTCAGGTCAGGGGATCAGCCCCAGCATTTT
TRBJ2-5,.,.,TRBV11-2,CASSYGRRETQYF,TGTGCCAGCAGCTATGGACGGAGGGAGACCCAGTACTTC
TRBJ2-2,once,.,TRBV7-3,CASSPGRLNTGELFF,TGTGCCAGCAGCCCGGGACGGCTGAACACCGGGGAGCTGTTTTTT
TRBJ2-7,.,.,TRBV30,CAWSEAGPPYEQYF,TGTGCCTGGAGTGAGGCAGGACCACCCTACGAGCAGTACTTC
TRBJ1-5,.,.,TRBV9,CASSVEGYSNQPQHF,TGTGCCAGCAGCGTAGAGGGATACAGCAATCAGCCCCAGCATTTT
TRBJ2-1,.,.,TRBV30,CAWTGYLQENEQFF,TGTGCCTGGACAGGGTATCTGCAGGAGAATGAGCAGTTCTTC
TRBJ2-5,.,.,TRBV7-3,CASSLRPAQETQYF,TGTGCCAGCAGCCTCCGCCCAGCTCAAGAGACCCAGTACTTC
TRBJ1-4,.,.,TRBV27,CASSSADATNEKLFF,TGTGCCAGCAGTTCCGCCGACGCAACTAATGAAAAACTGTTTTTT
TRBJ2-7,.,.,TRBV11-1,CASSLVGEQYF,TGTGCCAGCAGCTTAGTAGGCGAGCAGTACTTC
TRBJ1-1,.,.,TRBV5-5,CASTLGGAGVMNTEAFF,TGTGCCAGCACCCTTGGAGGGGCCGGGGTAATGAACACTGAAGCTTTCTTT
TRBJ1-4,.,TRBD1,TRBV4-3,CASSQEGQGGKLFF,TGCGCCAGCAGCCAAGAAGGACAGGGAGGAAAACTGTTTTTT
TRBJ2-7,.,TRBD1,TRBV28,CASSSPGTGGKEQYF,TGTGCCAGCAGTTCCCCAGGGACAGGGGGCAAAGAGCAGTACTTC
TRBJ2-4,.,TRBD2,TRBV11-2,CASRNTSGIAKNIQYF,TGTGCCAGCAGAAATACTAGCGGGATTGCCAAAAACATTCAGTACTTC
TRBJ2-5,.,.,TRBV5-4,CASSLALIGETQYF,TGTGCCAGCAGCTTGGCCCTTATAGGGGAGACCCAGTACTTC
TRBJ1-5,.,.,TRBV4-1,CASSPRGLIGQPQHF,TGCGCCAGCAGCCCCCGCGGCTTAATAGGACAGCCCCAGCATTTT
TRBJ2-7,.,TRBD2,TRBV4-1,CASSQGGGSSYEQYF,TGCGCCAGCAGCCAAGGGGGCGGGAGTTCCTACGAGCAGTACTTC
TRBJ2-5,.,.,TRBV18,CASSPSWGVTGGTQYF,TGTGCCAGCTCGCCTTCCTGGGGCGTGACCGGGGGGACCCAGTACTTC
TRBJ1-2,once,TRBD1,TRBV7-2,CASSSLRDRNYGYTF,TGTGCCAGCAGCTCCCTCCGGGACAGAAACTATGGCTACACCTTC
TRBJ1-1,.,.,TRBV11-3,CASSLHGPEAFF,TGTGCCAGCAGCTTACATGGGCCTGAAGCTTTCTTT
TRBJ1-1,once,TRBD1,TRBV6-5,CASSLGQGISTEAFF,TGTGCCAGCAGCCTGGGACAGGGGATAAGCACTGAAGCTTTCTTT
TRBJ1-1,.,.,TRBV7-2,CASSPGQRRGAEAFF,TGTGCCAGCAGCCCCGGACAACGGCGTGGTGCTGAAGCTTTCTTT
TRBJ1-2,.,TRBD1,TRBV27,CASSFGGQGNYGYTF,TGTGCCAGCAGTTTCGGGGGACAGGGGAACTATGGCTACACCTTC
TRBJ1-1,.,TRBD1,TRBV2,CASSEEGQGVEAFF,TGTGCCAGCAGTGAAGAGGGACAGGGAGTCGAAGCTTTCTTT
TRBJ1-2,once,.,TRBV28,CASRRATEGYGYTF,TGTGCCAGCAGACGAGCGACAGAGGGCTATGGCTACACCTTC
TRBJ2-1,.,.,TRBV27,CASSPRASYNEQFF,TGTGCCAGCAGTCCCAGGGCCTCCTACAATGAGCAGTTCTTC
TRBJ2-1,.,TRBD1,TRBV7-9,CASSMGTGVTEQFF,TGTGCCAGCAGCATGGGGACAGGGGTCACTGAGCAGTTCTTC
TRBJ2-3,.,.,TRBV5-5,CASTGYPMGTDTQYF,TGTGCCAGCACAGGCTACCCAATGGGCACAGATACGCAGTATTTT
TRBJ1-5,.,TRBD1,TRBV27,CASSLGTGKNQPQHF,TGTGCCAGCAGTTTGGGGACAGGGAAAAATCAGCCCCAGCATTTT
TRBJ2-7,.,.,TRBV14,CASSQDRLYRGMQYF,TGTGCCAGCAGCCAAGATCGTCTTTATCGAGGAATGCAGTACTTC
TRBJ2-1,.,.,TRBV10-1,CASSESISNEQFF,TGCGCCAGCAGTGAGTCCATCTCCAATGAGCAGTTCTTC
TRBJ2-5,.,TRBD1,TRBV7-2,CASSLQTGTAETQYF,TGTGCCAGCAGCCTCCAGACAGGGACGGCGGAGACCCAGTACTTC
TRBJ2-1,.,.,TRBV6-5,CASSNSAGRTHEQFF,TGTGCCAGCAGCAACAGCGCGGGACGTACGCATGAGCAGTTCTTC
TRBJ1-1,.,.,TRBV7-8,CASSPWNTEAFF,TGTGCCAGCAGCCCTTGGAACACTGAAGCTTTCTTT
TRBJ2-7,.,.,TRBV18,CASSPPRGGPGYEQYF,TGTGCCAGCTCACCACCCAGGGGAGGGCCCGGCTACGAGCAGTACTTC
TRBJ2-7,.,.,TRBV7-2,CASTNPSSYEQYF,TGTGCCAGCACCAATCCCAGTTCATACGAGCAGTACTTC
TRBJ2-3,.,.,TRBV7-2,CASSLAGFTDTQYF,TGTGCCAGCAGCTTAGCCGGGTTCACAGATACGCAGTATTTT
TRBJ1-4,.,.,TRBV6-5,CASRGTSDEKLFF,TGTGCCAGCAGGGGGACATCGGATGAAAAACTGTTTTTT
TRBJ1-4,.,.,TRBV28,CASSFQGSEKLFF,TGTGCCAGCAGTTTTCAAGGTAGTGAAAAACTGTTTTTT
TRBJ2-1,.,.,TRBV5-4,CASSLGTPPNEQFF,TGTGCCAGCAGCTTGGGGACACCCCCCAATGAGCAGTTCTTC
TRBJ1-4,.,.,TRBV6-5,CASSYQGPEKLFF,TGTGCCAGCAGTTATCAGGGGCCTGAAAAACTGTTTTTT
TRBJ2-2,.,.,TRBV9,CASTRSSTGELFF,TGTGCCAGCACCCGAAGTTCCACCGGGGAGCTGTTTTTT